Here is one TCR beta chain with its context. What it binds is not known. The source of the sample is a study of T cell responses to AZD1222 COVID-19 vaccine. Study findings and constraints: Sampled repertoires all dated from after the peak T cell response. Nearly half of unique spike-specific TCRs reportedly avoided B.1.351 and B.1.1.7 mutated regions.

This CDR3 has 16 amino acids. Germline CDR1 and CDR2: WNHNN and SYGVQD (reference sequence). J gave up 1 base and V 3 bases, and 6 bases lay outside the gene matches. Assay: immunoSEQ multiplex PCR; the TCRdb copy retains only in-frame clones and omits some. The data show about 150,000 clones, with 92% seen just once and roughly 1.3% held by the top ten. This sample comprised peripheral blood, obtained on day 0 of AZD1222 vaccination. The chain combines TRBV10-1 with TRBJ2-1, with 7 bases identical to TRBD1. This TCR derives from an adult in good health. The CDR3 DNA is TGCGCCAGCAGTGAACCCGGGACAGAATCCTACAATGAGCAGTTCTTC. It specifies CASSEPGTESYNEQFF.